This T cell receptor beta chain was obtained from a study of blood T cell repertoires in COVID-19. Overall study: There were acute and convalescent COVID-19 samples, and they came from the United States, Italy and Spain. T cells, B-cell-depleted T cells, or PBMCs provided the cDNA or gDNA that served as material.

Original processing notes: Scientists estimated how many nucleated cells there were by amplifying reference gene primers. TCRdb's table, derived via immunoSEQ multiplex PCR, lists solely in-frame clones and lacks some. V and J calls and clone size follow that table, whereas D and trimming were derived from the DNA. The sample shows around 150,000 clones, almost 90% of them seen only once. This clone was recorded a few times. What was sequenced was peripheral blood. The sequence was collected from a man in his fifties or sixties with active or convalescent COVID-19.

CDR3 amino acids: CASSPQATGELFF. The CDR3 DNA reads as TGTGCCAGCAGCCCACAGGCCACCGGGGAGCTGTTTTTT. The chain links TRBV14 to TRBJ2-2, with D perhaps matching TRBD1 (5 bases). CDR1 is SGHDN, CDR2 FVKESK, per germline. V was clipped by 4 bases and J by 4 bases, with 7 bases between them. The CDR3 runs 13 residues.